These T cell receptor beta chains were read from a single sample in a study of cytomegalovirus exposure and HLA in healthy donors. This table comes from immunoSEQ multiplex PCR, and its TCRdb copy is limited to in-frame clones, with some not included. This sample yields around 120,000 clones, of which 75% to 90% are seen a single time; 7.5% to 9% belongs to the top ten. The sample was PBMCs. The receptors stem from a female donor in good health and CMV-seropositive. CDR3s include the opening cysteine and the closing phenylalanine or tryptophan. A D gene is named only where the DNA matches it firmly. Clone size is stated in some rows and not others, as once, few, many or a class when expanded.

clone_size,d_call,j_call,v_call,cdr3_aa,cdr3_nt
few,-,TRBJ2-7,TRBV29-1,CSVDYGNAYEQYF,TGCAGCGTTGATTACGGGAATGCCTACGAGCAGTACTTC
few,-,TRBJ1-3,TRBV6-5,CASSSLDNSGNTIYF,TGTGCCAGCAGTTCCCTGGACAACTCTGGAAACACCATATATTTT
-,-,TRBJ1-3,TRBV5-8,CASSLGELTRGNTIYF,TGTGCCAGCAGCTTGGGAGAGTTAACGAGGGGAAACACCATATATTTT
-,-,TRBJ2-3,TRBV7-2,CASSFGTYTDTQYF,TGTGCCAGCAGCTTTGGGACTTACACAGATACGCAGTATTTT
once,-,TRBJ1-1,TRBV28,CACTGNTEAFF,TGTGCCTGCACAGGGAACACTGAAGCTTTCTTT
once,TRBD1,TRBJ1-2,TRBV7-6,CASSPGQGNYGYTF,TGTGCCAGCAGCCCCGGACAGGGGAACTATGGCTACACCTTC
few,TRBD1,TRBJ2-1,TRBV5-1,CASSLARDRLKGEQFF,TGCGCCAGCAGCTTGGCCCGGGACAGACTAAAGGGTGAGCAGTTCTTC
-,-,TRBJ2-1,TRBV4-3,CASSQDIGRGGEQFF,TGCGCCAGCAGCCAAGACATCGGGCGGGGCGGTGAGCAGTTCTTC
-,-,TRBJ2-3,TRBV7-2,CASSLAHGVGTDTQYF,TGTGCCAGCAGCTTAGCGCACGGAGTGGGCACAGATACGCAGTATTTT
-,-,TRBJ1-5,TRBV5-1,CASSPDRDQPQHF,TGCGCCAGCAGCCCGGACAGAGATCAGCCCCAGCATTTT
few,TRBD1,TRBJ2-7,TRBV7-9,CASSSGATGNFYEQYF,TGTGCCAGCAGCTCTGGGGCGACAGGGAATTTCTACGAGCAGTACTTC
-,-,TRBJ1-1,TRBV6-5,CASSYPPGGGWTEAFF,TGTGCCAGCAGTTACCCTCCTGGGGGGGGCTGGACTGAAGCTTTCTTT
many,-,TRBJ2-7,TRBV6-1,CASSEEGTGYEQYF,TGTGCCAGCAGTGAGGAGGGAACCGGCTACGAGCAGTACTTC
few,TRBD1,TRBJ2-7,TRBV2,CASKGAGQGYEQYF,TGTGCCAGCAAAGGGGCGGGACAGGGCTACGAGCAGTACTTC
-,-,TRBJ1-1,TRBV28,CASSSLRTAGTEAFF,TGTGCCAGCAGTTCCCTTCGGACAGCCGGGACTGAAGCTTTCTTT
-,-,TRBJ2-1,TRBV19,CASSTLSSYNEQFF,TGTGCCAGTAGTACCCTATCCTCCTACAATGAGCAGTTCTTC
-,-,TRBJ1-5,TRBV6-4,CASRVQVPQHF,TGTGCCAGCAGAGTACAGGTGCCCCAGCATTTT
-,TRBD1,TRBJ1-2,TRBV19,CASSIWAGQADGYTF,TGTGCCAGTAGTATATGGGCCGGACAGGCCGATGGCTACACCTTC